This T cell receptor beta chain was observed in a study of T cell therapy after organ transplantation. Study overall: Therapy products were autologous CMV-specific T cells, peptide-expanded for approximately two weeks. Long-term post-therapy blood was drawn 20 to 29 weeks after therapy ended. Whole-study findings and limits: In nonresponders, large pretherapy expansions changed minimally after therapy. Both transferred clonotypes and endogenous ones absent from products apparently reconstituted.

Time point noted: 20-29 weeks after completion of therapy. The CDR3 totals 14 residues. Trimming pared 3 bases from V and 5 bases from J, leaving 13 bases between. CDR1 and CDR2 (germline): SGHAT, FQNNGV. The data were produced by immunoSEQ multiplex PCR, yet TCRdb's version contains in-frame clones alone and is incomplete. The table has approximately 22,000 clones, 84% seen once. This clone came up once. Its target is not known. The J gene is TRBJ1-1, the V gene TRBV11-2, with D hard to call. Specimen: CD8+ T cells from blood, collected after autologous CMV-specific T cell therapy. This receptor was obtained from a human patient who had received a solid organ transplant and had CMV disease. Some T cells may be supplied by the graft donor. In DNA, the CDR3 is TGTGCCAGCAGCTTGGTGTCGGTCAGAACTGAAGCTTTCTTT. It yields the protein CASSLVSVRTEAFF.